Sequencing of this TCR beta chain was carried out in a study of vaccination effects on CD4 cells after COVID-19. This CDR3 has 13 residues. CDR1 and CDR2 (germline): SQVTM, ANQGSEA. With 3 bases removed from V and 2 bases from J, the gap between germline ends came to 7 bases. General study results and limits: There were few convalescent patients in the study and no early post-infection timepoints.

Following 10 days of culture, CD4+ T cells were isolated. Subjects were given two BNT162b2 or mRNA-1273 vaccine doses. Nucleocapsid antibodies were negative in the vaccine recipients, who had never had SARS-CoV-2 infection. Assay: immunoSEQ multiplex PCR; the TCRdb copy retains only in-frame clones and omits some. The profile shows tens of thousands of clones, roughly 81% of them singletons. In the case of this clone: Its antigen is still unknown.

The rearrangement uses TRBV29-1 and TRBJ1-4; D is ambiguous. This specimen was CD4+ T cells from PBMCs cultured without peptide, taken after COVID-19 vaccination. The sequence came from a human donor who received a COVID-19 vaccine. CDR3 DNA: TGCAGCGTTGAGACACAGACTAATGAAAAACTGTTTTTT. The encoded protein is CSVETQTNEKLFF.